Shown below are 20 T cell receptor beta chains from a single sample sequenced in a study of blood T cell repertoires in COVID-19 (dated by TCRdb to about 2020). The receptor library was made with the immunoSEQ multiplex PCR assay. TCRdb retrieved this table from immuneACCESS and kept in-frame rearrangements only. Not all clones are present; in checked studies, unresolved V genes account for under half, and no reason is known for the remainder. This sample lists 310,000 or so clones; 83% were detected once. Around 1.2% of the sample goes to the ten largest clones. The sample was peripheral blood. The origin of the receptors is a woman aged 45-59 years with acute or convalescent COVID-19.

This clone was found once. The CDR3 DNA reads TGCGCCAGCAGCCAAGAGGGCGGAGGGGGGGAGGTACAGCCCCAGCATTTT. This codes for CASSQEGGGGEVQPQHF. The chain combines TRBV4-1 with TRBJ1-5, with a weak D call TRBD1 (6 bases). Trimming cost V 0 bases and J 7 bases, with 19 bases left between them. The V gene's germline CDR1 is MGHRA and CDR2 YSYEKL. CDR3 length: 17 residues.

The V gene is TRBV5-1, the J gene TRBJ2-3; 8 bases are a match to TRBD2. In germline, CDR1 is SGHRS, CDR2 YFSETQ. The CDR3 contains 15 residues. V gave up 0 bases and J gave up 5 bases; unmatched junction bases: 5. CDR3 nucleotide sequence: TGCGCCAGCAGCTTGGCAGCGGGGGTCGGAGATACGCAGTATTTT. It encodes CASSLAAGVGDTQYF.

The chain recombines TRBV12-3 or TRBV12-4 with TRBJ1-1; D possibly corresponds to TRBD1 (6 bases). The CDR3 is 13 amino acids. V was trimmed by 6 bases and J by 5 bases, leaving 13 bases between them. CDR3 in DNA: TGTGCCAGCAGCAACAGGGTGGAGACTGAAGCTTTCTTT. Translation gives CASSNRVETEAFF.

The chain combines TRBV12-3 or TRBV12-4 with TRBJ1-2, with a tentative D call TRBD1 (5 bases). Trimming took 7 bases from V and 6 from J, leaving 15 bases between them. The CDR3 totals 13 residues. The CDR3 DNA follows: TGTGCCAGCAAGGCGGACACCCTGGATGGCTACACCTTC. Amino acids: CASKADTLDGYTF.

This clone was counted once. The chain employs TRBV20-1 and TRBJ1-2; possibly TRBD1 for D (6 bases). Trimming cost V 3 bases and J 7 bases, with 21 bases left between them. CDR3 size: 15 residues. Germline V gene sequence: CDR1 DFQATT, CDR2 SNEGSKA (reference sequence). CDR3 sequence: CSASRDRIDLAGYTF. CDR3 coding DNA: TGCAGTGCTAGTCGAGACAGGATCGACCTTGCTGGCTACACCTTC.

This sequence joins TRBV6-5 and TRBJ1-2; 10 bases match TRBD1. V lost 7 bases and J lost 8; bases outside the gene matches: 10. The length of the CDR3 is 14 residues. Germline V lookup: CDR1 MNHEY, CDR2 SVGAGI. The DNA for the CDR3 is TGTGCCAGCATCCCCGGACAGGGGGTCGGCGGCTACACCTTC. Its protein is CASIPGQGVGGYTF.

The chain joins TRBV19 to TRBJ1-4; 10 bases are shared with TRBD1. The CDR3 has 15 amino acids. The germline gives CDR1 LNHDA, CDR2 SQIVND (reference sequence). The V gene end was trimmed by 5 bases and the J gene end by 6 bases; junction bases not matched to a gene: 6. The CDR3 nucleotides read TGTGCCAGTAGTTCAACCGGGACAGGGGATGAAAAACTGTTTTTT. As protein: CASSSTGTGDEKLFF.

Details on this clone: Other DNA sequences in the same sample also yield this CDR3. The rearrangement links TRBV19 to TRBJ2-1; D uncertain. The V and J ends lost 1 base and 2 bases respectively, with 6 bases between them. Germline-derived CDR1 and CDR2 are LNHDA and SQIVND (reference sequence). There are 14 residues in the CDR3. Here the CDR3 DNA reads TGTGCCAGTAGTATAGGAAGCGCCTACAATGAGCAGTTCTTC. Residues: CASSIGSAYNEQFF.

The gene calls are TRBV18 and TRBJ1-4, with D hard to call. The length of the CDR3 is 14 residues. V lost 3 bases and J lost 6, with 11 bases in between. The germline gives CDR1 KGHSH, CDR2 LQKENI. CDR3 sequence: CASSPVRGDEKLFF. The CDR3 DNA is TGTGCCAGCTCACCGGTTAGAGGAGATGAAAAACTGTTTTTT.

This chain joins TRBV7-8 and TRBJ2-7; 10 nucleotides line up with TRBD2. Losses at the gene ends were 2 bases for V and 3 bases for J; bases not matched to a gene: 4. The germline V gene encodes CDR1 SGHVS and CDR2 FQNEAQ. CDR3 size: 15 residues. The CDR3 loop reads CASSLQRLAGYEQYV. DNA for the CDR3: TGTGCCAGCAGCTTACAAAGACTAGCGGGCTACGAGCAGTACGTC.

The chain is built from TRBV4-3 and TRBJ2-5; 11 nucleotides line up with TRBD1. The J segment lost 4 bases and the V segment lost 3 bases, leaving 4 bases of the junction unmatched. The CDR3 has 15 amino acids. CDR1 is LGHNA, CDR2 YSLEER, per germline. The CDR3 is CASSQSGTGGETQYF. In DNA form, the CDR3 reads TGCGCCAGCAGCCAGTCCGGGACAGGGGGAGAGACCCAGTACTTC.

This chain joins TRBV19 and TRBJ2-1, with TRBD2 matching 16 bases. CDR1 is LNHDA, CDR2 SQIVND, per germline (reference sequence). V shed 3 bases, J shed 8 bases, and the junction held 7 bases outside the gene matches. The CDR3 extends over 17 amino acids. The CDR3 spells CASSILGLAGGPDEQFF. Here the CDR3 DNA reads TGTGCCAGTAGTATTCTGGGACTAGCGGGAGGGCCCGATGAGCAGTTCTTC.

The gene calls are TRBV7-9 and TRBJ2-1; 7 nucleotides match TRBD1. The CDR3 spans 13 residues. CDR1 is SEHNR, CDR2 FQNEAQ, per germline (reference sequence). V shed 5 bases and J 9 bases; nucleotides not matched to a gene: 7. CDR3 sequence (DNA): TGTGCCAGCAGCCCGACAGGGCAGGGTGAGCAGTTCTTC. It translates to CASSPTGQGEQFF.

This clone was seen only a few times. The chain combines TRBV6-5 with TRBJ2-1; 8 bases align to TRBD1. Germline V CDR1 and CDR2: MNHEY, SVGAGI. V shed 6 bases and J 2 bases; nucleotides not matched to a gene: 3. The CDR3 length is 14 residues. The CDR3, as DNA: TGTGCCAGCAGAGACAGGGGAGCCTACAATGAGCAGTTCTTC. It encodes CASRDRGAYNEQFF.

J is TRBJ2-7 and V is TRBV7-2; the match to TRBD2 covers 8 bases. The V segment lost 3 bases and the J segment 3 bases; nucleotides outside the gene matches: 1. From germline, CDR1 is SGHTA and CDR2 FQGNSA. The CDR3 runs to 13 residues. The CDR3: CASSFTSGYEQYF. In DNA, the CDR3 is TGTGCCAGCAGCTTCACTAGCGGCTACGAGCAGTACTTC.

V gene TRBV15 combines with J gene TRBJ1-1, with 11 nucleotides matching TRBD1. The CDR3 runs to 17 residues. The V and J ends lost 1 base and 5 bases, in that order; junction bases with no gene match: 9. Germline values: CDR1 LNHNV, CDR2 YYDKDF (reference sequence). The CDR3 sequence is CATSRVPDRGHQTEAFF. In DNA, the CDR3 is TGTGCCACCAGCAGAGTCCCGGACAGGGGGCATCAGACTGAAGCTTTCTTT.

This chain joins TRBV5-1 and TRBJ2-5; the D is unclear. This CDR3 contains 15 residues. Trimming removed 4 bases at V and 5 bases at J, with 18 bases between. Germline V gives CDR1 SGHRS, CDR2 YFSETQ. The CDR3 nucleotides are TGCGCCAGCAGCCCGATCAGCGCAAGTGAGGAGACCCAGTACTTC. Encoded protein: CASSPISASEETQYF.

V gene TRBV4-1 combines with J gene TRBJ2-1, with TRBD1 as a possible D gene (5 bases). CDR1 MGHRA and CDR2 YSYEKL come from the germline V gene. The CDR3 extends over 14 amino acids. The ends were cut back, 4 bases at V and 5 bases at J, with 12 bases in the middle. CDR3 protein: CASSLTQGHNEQFF. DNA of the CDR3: TGCGCCAGCAGCCTCACCCAGGGCCACAATGAGCAGTTCTTC.

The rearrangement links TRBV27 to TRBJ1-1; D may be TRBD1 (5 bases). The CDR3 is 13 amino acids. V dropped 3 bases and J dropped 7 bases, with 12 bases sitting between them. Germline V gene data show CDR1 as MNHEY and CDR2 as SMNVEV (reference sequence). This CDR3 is CASSFSRAGEAFF. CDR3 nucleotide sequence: TGTGCCAGCAGTTTTTCCAGGGCAGGTGAAGCTTTCTTT.

The CDR3 bases are TGTGCCAGCAACCAACAGGGGCCGACCTACGAGCAGTACGTC. Protein sequence: CASNQQGPTYEQYV. The rearrangement links TRBV2 to TRBJ2-7, with TRBD1 matching 7 bases. The V segment lost 7 bases and the J segment 2 bases; nucleotides outside the gene matches: 8. The CDR3 totals 14 residues. Germline V gene data show CDR1 as SNHLY and CDR2 as FYNNEI.